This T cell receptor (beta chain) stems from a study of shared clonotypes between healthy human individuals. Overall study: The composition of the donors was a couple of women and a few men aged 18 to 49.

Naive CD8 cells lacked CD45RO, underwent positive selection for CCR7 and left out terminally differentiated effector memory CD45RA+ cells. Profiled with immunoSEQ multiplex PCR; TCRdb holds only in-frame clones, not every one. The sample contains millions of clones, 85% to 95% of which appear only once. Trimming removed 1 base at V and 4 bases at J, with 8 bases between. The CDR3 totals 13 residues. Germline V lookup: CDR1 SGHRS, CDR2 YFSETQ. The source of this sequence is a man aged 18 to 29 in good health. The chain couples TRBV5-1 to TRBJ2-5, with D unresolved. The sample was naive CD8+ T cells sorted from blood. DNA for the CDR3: TGCGCCAGCAGCTTGTGGATGGCAGAGACCCAGTACTTC. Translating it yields CASSLWMAETQYF. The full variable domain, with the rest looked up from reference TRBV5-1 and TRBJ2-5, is KAGVTQTPRYLIKTRGQQVTLSCSPISGHRSVSWYQQTPGQGLQFLFEYFSETQRNKGNFPGRFSGRQFSNSRSEMNVSTLELGDSALYLCASSLWMAETQYFGPGTRLLVL.